What follows are 24 T cell receptor beta chains derived from one specimen sequenced in a study of human T cells and chemical hapten exposure. The time point denotes: patch test 3, about 24 weeks after DPC sensitization. Treatment in this sample: therapeutic diphenylcyclopropenone sensitization with weekly scalp DPC. TCRdb reprocessed the RACE reads via MiXCR and lists one record per CDR3 protein. Here the sample spans just over 70,000 distinct CDR3 sequences, 11% being singletons. Source: whole blood, taken in connection with sensitization to the hapten diphenylcyclopropenone (DPC). The receptors come from a woman aged 45-65 years with alopecia areata. Some clones in this sample may be carry-over from other donors' samples.

The V gene is TRBV27, the J gene TRBJ2-7; D is undetermined. Germline-derived CDR1 and CDR2 are MNHEY and SMNVEV (reference sequence). V lost 3 bases and J 0 bases, leaving 6 bases between the germline ends. The CDR3 covers 13 residues. The CDR3 region is CASSFRDSYEQYF. CDR3 coding DNA: TGTGCCAGCAGTTTTCGAGACTCCTACGAGCAGTACTTC.

In its sample, this clonotype was seen many times. This rearrangement joins TRBV7-2 to TRBJ1-6, with 9 positions matching TRBD1. CDR1 and CDR2 from the germline V gene are SGHTA and FQGNSA. The CDR3 is made up of 16 amino acids. After removal of 0 bases from V and 7 bases from J, the junction contained 4 bases not matched to a gene. The CDR3 nucleotides read TGTGCCAGCAGCTTAGCGGGACAGGGTGGAAATTCACCCCTCCACTTT. This translates into CASSLAGQGGNSPLHF. Variable domain in full (rest from reference TRBV7-2 and TRBJ1-6): GAGVSQSPSNKVTEKGKDVELRCDPISGHTALYWYRQSLGQGLEFLIYFQGNSAPDKSGLPSDRFSAERTGGSVSTLTIQRTQQEDSAVYLCASSLAGQGGNSPLHFGNGTRLTVT.

At least ten counts were recorded for this clonotype. The chain recombines TRBV6-6 with TRBJ1-1, with D tentatively TRBD1 (5 bases). From germline, CDR1 is MNHNY and CDR2 SVGAGI (reference sequence). V lost 6 bases and J lost 4, with 12 bases in between. CDR3 size: 13 residues. The CDR3 spells CASRPTGPTEAFF. The CDR3 nucleotides are TGTGCCAGCAGACCAACAGGTCCCACTGAAGCTTTCTTT.

In its sample, this clonotype was seen once. The chain combines TRBV7-2 with TRBJ2-5; tentatively, D is TRBD1 (6 bases). The length of the CDR3 is 15 residues. Trimming took off 1 base at V and 2 bases at J, with 11 bases between the two ends. Per the germline V gene, CDR1 is SGHTA and CDR2 is FQGNSA. The CDR3 loop is CASSLGKTGQETQYF. DNA of the CDR3: TGTGCCAGCAGCTTAGGCAAAACAGGGCAAGAGACCCAGTACTTC. The full variable domain, its missing parts supplied by reference TRBV7-2 and TRBJ2-5, is GAGVSQSPSNKVTEKGKDVELRCDPISGHTALYWYRQSLGQGLEFLIYFQGNSAPDKSGLPSDRFSAERTGGSVSTLTIQRTQQEDSAVYLCASSLGKTGQETQYFGPGTRLLVL.

This clonotype was detected a few times. The CDR3 sequence: CASSLALRGGTEAFF. The CDR3 DNA sequence: TGTGCCAGCAGCTTAGCCCTAAGGGGTGGCACTGAAGCTTTCTTT. The chain is built from TRBV7-9 and TRBJ1-1, with D possibly being TRBD1 (5 bases). Germline CDR1 is SEHNR and CDR2 is FQNEAQ (reference sequence). CDR3 length: 15 residues. The V gene lost 0 bases and the J gene lost 4 bases, with 12 bases spanning the gap.

This clonotype was found a few times. This chain joins TRBV18 and TRBJ2-1, with 12 bases aligning to TRBD2. CDR3 length: 19 amino acids. Germline CDR1 reads KGHSH; CDR2 reads LQKENI. J lost 0 bases, V lost 3 bases, and 9 bases had no gene match. CDR3 loop: CASSPLPPTSGSSYNEQFF. The CDR3 DNA reads TGTGCCAGCTCACCCTTACCGCCGACTAGCGGGAGCTCCTACAATGAGCAGTTCTTC. The variable domain in full, completed from reference TRBV18 and TRBJ2-1, reads NAGVMQNPRHLVRRRGQEARLRCSPMKGHSHVYWYRQLPEEGLKFMVYLQKENIIDESGMPKERFSAEFPKEGPSILRIQQVVRGDSAAYFCASSPLPPTSGSSYNEQFFGPGTRLTVL.

This clonotype came up many times. J is TRBJ1-4 and V is TRBV6-5; TRBD1 matches at 9 bases. CDR3 length equals 15 residues. With 10 bases clipped from V and 3 bases from J, the junction kept 9 bases outside the gene matches. The germline V gene encodes CDR1 MNHEY and CDR2 SVGAGI. The CDR3 region has the DNA TGTGCCACTGCAGACAGGGGGGTCTCTAATGAAAAACTGTTTTTT. It specifies CATADRGVSNEKLFF.

This clonotype was observed at least ten times. The chain joins TRBV12-3 or TRBV12-4 to TRBJ2-7, with 11 bases identical to TRBD2. The CDR3 is made up of 15 amino acids. V lost 1 base to trimming and J lost 2 bases; unmatched junction nucleotides: 1. The CDR3 DNA sequence: TGTGCCAGCAGTTTAGTAGCGGGGGGGCCCTACGAGCAGTACTTC. This sequence encodes CASSLVAGGPYEQYF.

This clonotype was recorded a few times. The chain couples TRBV28 to TRBJ1-1; D remains unclear. Trimming removed 8 bases from V and 5 bases from J, with 15 bases in between. The CDR3 is 13 residues long. Germline-derived CDR1 and CDR2 are MDHEN and SYDVKM. CDR3 amino acids: CASLLYGETEAFF. The CDR3 DNA follows: TGTGCCAGCCTGTTATATGGGGAAACTGAAGCTTTCTTT. The full variable domain, rest sourced from reference TRBV28 and TRBJ1-1, is DVKVTQSSRYLVKRTGEKVFLECVQDMDHENMFWYRQDPGLGLRLIYFSYDVKMKEKGDIPEGYSVSREKKERFSLILESASTNQTSMYLCASLLYGETEAFFGQGTRLTVV.

The rearrangement joins TRBV13 to TRBJ1-1; D gene ambiguous. Trimming pared 2 bases from V and 3 bases from J, leaving 4 bases between. Germline-derived CDR1 and CDR2 are PRHDT and FYEKMQ (reference sequence). CDR3 length: 12 amino acids. The CDR3 region is CASSLRDTEAFF. Here the CDR3 DNA reads TGTGCCAGCAGCTTACGGGACACTGAAGCTTTCTTT.

This clonotype was seen a few times. This rearrangement joins TRBV7-2 to TRBJ2-1; D possibly corresponds to TRBD2 (6 bases). The CDR3 is 15 residues long. In germline, CDR1 is SGHTA, CDR2 FQGNSA. The V gene lost 3 bases and the J gene lost 5 bases, with 14 bases spanning the gap. The CDR3 DNA sequence: TGTGCCAGCAGCTTCCAACGGGAGTCTCACAATGAGCAGTTCTTC. Amino acid sequence: CASSFQRESHNEQFF.

This sequence joins TRBV5-4 and TRBJ2-7, with unresolved D. Trimming left V 4 bases short and J 3 bases short, with 8 bases between. The CDR3 length is 12 residues. From germline, CDR1 is SGHNT and CDR2 YYREEE (reference sequence). The CDR3 DNA reads as TGTGCCAGCAGCCTGAACAGCTACGAGCAGTACTTC. Translated: CASSLNSYEQYF.

The chain employs TRBV28 and TRBJ2-7, with 7 nucleotides matching TRBD2. This CDR3 is 16 amino acids long. The germline V gene has CDR1 MDHEN and CDR2 SYDVKM. With V trimmed by 2 bases and J by 2 bases, 9 bases remained unmatched. CDR3 sequence reads: CASSLTGTGGTYEQYF. CDR3 sequence (DNA): TGTGCCAGCAGTTTAACCGGCACGGGGGGAACCTACGAGCAGTACTTC.

J is TRBJ1-6 and V is TRBV25-1; possible D gene TRBD1, 5 bases. The CDR3 loop spans 15 amino acids. Between the trimmed V and J ends, which lost 4 bases and 7 bases, there was a span of 14 bases. Per germline, CDR1 MGHDK and CDR2 SYGVNS. CDR3 in amino acids: CASSATGRGNSPLHF. The CDR3, as DNA: TGTGCCAGCAGTGCCACAGGCCGGGGGAATTCACCCCTCCACTTT.

This clonotype was seen repeatedly, ten times or more. The chain combines TRBV7-9 with TRBJ1-1; perhaps TRBD1 as D (6 bases). The CDR3 spans 14 residues. The V end lost 2 bases, the J end lost 1 base, and 8 bases lay between the germline ends. The V gene's germline CDR1 is SEHNR and CDR2 FQNEAQ (reference sequence). CDR3 sequence reads: CASSLPDRNTEAFF. The CDR3 DNA reads as TGTGCCAGCAGCTTACCGGACAGGAACACTGAAGCTTTCTTT. The whole variable domain, remainder taken from reference TRBV7-9 and TRBJ1-1, is DTGVSQNPRHKITKRGQNVTFRCDPISEHNRLYWYRQTLGQGPEFLTYFQNEAQLEKSRLLSDRFSAERPKGSFSTLEIQRTEQGDSAMYLCASSLPDRNTEAFFGQGTRLTVV.

This clonotype was found a few times. V usage is TRBV24-1 and J usage is TRBJ2-3, with D perhaps TRBD2 (5 bases). The V gene lost 2 bases and the J gene lost 4 bases, with 9 bases spanning the gap. CDR3 size: 14 residues. The V gene's germline CDR1 is KGHDR and CDR2 SFDVKD. The CDR3 spells CATSDSGSADTQYF. The CDR3, as DNA: TGTGCCACCAGTGATTCGGGGAGCGCAGATACGCAGTATTTT.

This clonotype was detected a few times. V and J are TRBV7-9 and TRBJ2-3, with D unresolved. The CDR3 is made up of 9 amino acids. Trimming shortened V by 7 bases and J by 4 bases, and 0 bases separated the two germline ends. CDR1 and CDR2 (germline): SEHNR, FQNEAQ (reference sequence). The CDR3 loop is CASTDTQYF. In nucleotides, the CDR3 is TGTGCCAGCACAGATACGCAGTATTTT.

This clonotype was seen just once. A single base separates this from a much larger clone, so it may be a read error. The V call is TRBV27, the J call TRBJ2-1; no firm D call. The CDR3 consists of 13 residues. Per germline, CDR1 MNHEY and CDR2 SMNVEV (reference sequence). Here the CDR3 reads CASSSASYSEQFF. The CDR3 bases are TGTGCCAGCAGTTCCGCCTCCTACAGTGAGCAGTTCTTC.

This clonotype has a handful of counts. In DNA, the CDR3 is TGTGCCAGCAGTGAAATGGCCGTAAACTATGGCTACACCTTC. This encodes CASSEMAVNYGYTF. This chain uses TRBV6-1 with TRBJ1-2, with no clear D. Trimming cost V 2 bases and J 2 bases, with 9 bases left between them. The CDR3 has 14 amino acids. Germline loops: CDR1 MNHNS, CDR2 SASEGT.

There are many counts of this clonotype. The J gene is TRBJ1-2, the V gene TRBV20-1; D is possibly TRBD1 (6 bases). The germline V gene has CDR1 DFQATT and CDR2 SNEGSKA (reference sequence). This CDR3 has 13 residues. V was clipped by 3 bases and J by 8 bases, with 16 bases between them. The CDR3 spells CSASPGQRRGYTF. The DNA for the CDR3 is TGCAGTGCTAGCCCCGGACAGCGGAGGGGCTACACCTTC.

In its sample, this clonotype was seen a few times. V gene TRBV5-1 combines with J gene TRBJ2-1; a possible D gene is TRBD2 (7 bases). The CDR3 has 15 residues. V was clipped by 2 bases and J by 2 bases, with 11 bases between them. Germline V gene sequence: CDR1 SGHRS, CDR2 YFSETQ. The CDR3 protein is CASSLSGDTYNEQFF. CDR3 sequence (DNA): TGCGCCAGCAGCTTAAGCGGGGACACCTACAATGAGCAGTTCTTC.

The chain joins TRBV6-6 to TRBJ1-5, with D perhaps TRBD1 (5 bases). V shed 0 bases and J shed 6 bases, with 9 bases lying between them. The CDR3 runs 14 residues. Germline V gene sequence: CDR1 MNHNY, CDR2 SVGAGI (reference sequence). The chain's CDR3 is CASSYSRGGQPQHF. CDR3 DNA sequence: TGTGCCAGCAGTTACTCAAGGGGAGGTCAGCCCCAGCATTTT.

The genes are TRBV29-1 and TRBJ2-1; D unresolved. Germline V lookup: CDR1 SQVTM, CDR2 ANQGSEA. The CDR3 length is 11 residues. The DNA of the CDR3 is TGCAGTGTCCAGGAATACAATGAGCAGTTCTTC. Encoded protein: CSVQEYNEQFF.

In its sample, this clonotype was seen a few times. The chain uses TRBV6-5 and TRBJ2-1, with 11 positions matching TRBD2. The CDR3 consists of 17 residues. V shed 7 bases, J shed 3 bases, and the junction held 11 bases outside the gene matches. CDR1 and CDR2 (germline): MNHEY, SVGAGI. CDR3 in DNA: TGTGCCAGCATTTGGACTAGCGGGCACACCGACTACAATGAGCAGTTCTTC. Translated: CASIWTSGHTDYNEQFF.